These T cell receptor beta chains were read from a single sample in a study of CD8 T cells in Susac syndrome. From the immunoSEQ multiplex PCR reads, TCRdb called clonotypes with MiXCR, one entry per CDR3 protein. The sample shows about 190,000 distinct CDR3 sequences, approximately 95% of them seen only once. Sequences were obtained from CD8+ T cells from PBMCs. The receptor set was obtained from a human donor with Susac syndrome. CDR3s include the opening cysteine and the closing phenylalanine or tryptophan. The order of the fields is V gene, J gene, clone size, D gene, CDR3 DNA, CDR3 protein. D genes are given only for firm matches. Not all rows give a size; the values are once, few, many and, for expanded clones, a class.

>TRBV25-1|TRBJ1-5|NA|NA
TGTGCCAGCAGACTTATACGGGGGGCGGTTCAGCCCCAGCATTTT
CASRLIRGAVQPQHF
>TRBV7-9|TRBJ1-1|NA|TRBD1
TGTGCCAGCAGCTTCTCCGGGACAGGGGGCACTGAAGCTTTCTTT
CASSFSGTGGTEAFF
>TRBV9|TRBJ1-2|NA|NA
TGTGCCAGCAGCGTATCCTTAGCAGATAACTATGGCTACACCTTC
CASSVSLADNYGYTF
>TRBV2|TRBJ2-5|once|NA
TGTGCCAGCAGTGTATGGTACCAAGAGACCCAGTACTTC
CASSVWYQETQYF
>TRBV11-2|TRBJ2-3|NA|NA
TGTGCCAGCAGCTTATCGGCTAGCGTGAACACAGATACGCAGTATTTT
CASSLSASVNTDTQYF
>TRBV24-1|TRBJ2-1|NA|TRBD2
TGTGCCACCAGTGGACTGGCGACCCGGACTAGCGGCGACTTTGACAATGAGCAGTTCTTC
CATSGLATRTSGDFDNEQFF
>TRBV3-1|TRBJ2-1|NA|NA
TGTGCCAGCAGCTTTACAGGTGAGGGACGAGACAATGAGCAGTTCTTC
CASSFTGEGRDNEQFF
>TRBV28|TRBJ2-2|NA|NA
TGTGCCAGCAGTTTGACGAGTTTTTCTGGCGGGGAGCTGTTTTTT
CASSLTSFSGGELFF
>TRBV7-9|TRBJ2-5|NA|NA
TGTGCCAGCAGCTTAGTTCCCTCACAGTTGGCGGAAGAGACCCAGTACTTC
CASSLVPSQLAEETQYF
>TRBV12-3/TRBV12-4|TRBJ2-1|NA|NA
TGTGCCAGCAGTCGCGAGGACGTCAATGAGCAGTTCTTC
CASSREDVNEQFF
>TRBV30|TRBJ1-2|once|NA
TGTGCCTGGAGTGGAAGACAGCGTAACTATGGCTACACCTTC
CAWSGRQRNYGYTF
>TRBV9|TRBJ1-2|once|NA
TGTGCCAGCAGCGTAGAGGGGAACGCTAACTATGGCTACACCTTC
CASSVEGNANYGYTF
>TRBV30|TRBJ2-5|NA|TRBD2
TGTGCCTGGAATAGCGGGGGGACCCAAGAGACCCAGTACTTC
CAWNSGGTQETQYF
>TRBV14|TRBJ2-1|NA|NA
TGTGCCAGCAGCCAATTTGAGACTAGTGCTCGGGGTGAGCAGTTCTTC
CASSQFETSARGEQFF
>TRBV2|TRBJ2-5|once|NA
TGTGCCAGCAGTCCTTTTGGCCAGACCCAGTACTTC
CASSPFGQTQYF
>TRBV9|TRBJ1-3|NA|NA
TGTGCCAGCAGCGTATTCGACGGCTCTGGAAACACCATATATTTT
CASSVFDGSGNTIYF
>TRBV27|TRBJ2-7|NA|NA
TGTGCCAGCAGTTTATCGCTGACAGGCTACGAGCAGTACTTC
CASSLSLTGYEQYF
>TRBV9|TRBJ2-2|NA|NA
TGTGCCAGCAGCGTAAGGCTGAACACCGGGGAGCTGTTTTTT
CASSVRLNTGELFF
>TRBV2|TRBJ1-4|NA|NA
TGTGCCAGCTCCGGGACTACTAATGAAAAACTGTTTTTT
CASSGTTNEKLFF
>TRBV12-3/TRBV12-4|TRBJ1-4|NA|TRBD1
TGTGCCAGTTCCGGGACAGGGGACGAAAAACTGTTTTTT
CASSGTGDEKLFF
>TRBV2|TRBJ2-2|NA|NA
TGTGCCAGCACCTCATCGGGAGCGTCCACCGGGGAGCTGTTTTTT
CASTSSGASTGELFF
>TRBV20-1|TRBJ2-1|NA|TRBD2
TGCAGTGCCTACAAGCGCGGGGGGGCCTATGAGCAGTTCTTC
CSAYKRGGAYEQFF
>TRBV19|TRBJ2-1|NA|NA
TGTGCCAGTAGTATACCGAACAATGAGCAGTTCTTC
CASSIPNNEQFF
>TRBV29-1|TRBJ1-1|once|NA
TGCAGCGTTGCAGATAACACTGAAGCTTTCTTT
CSVADNTEAFF
>TRBV7-9|TRBJ2-5|NA|NA
TGTGCCAGCAGCTCCCCGTGGGTCGGTACCCAGTACTTC
CASSSPWVGTQYF
>TRBV10-3|TRBJ2-2|once|NA
TGTGCCAGCGAATCCGAAAGGGGGGAGCTGTTTTTT
CASESERGELFF
>TRBV20-1|TRBJ2-1|NA|TRBD2
TGCAGTGCTAGATCTAGCGGGATACTTTGGGGCAATGAGCAGTTCTTC
CSARSSGILWGNEQFF
>TRBV4-1|TRBJ2-7|NA|NA
TGCGCCAGCAGCCAACAAACGACAGCTTCCTACGAGCAGTACTTC
CASSQQTTASYEQYF
>TRBV20-1|TRBJ2-5|NA|NA
TGCAGTGCCGGGAAGGTAGAGACCCAGTACTTC
CSAGKVETQYF
>TRBV7-8|TRBJ1-4|NA|NA
TGTGCCAGCAGCCAGGACAGTACTAATGAAAAACTGTTTTTT
CASSQDSTNEKLFF
>TRBV25-1|TRBJ1-2|NA|NA
TGTGCCAGCAGTCCAGGATCGATTGGCTACACCTTC
CASSPGSIGYTF
>TRBV13|TRBJ2-7|NA|NA
TGTGCCAGCAGCTTAAGGGGGGACGGTTCCTACGAGCAGTACTTC
CASSLRGDGSYEQYF
>TRBV5-6|TRBJ2-7|NA|TRBD1
TGTGCCAGCAGCGGCCGGGACAGGGGATACGAGCAGTACTTC
CASSGRDRGYEQYF
>TRBV7-9|TRBJ2-1|NA|TRBD2
TGTGCCAGCAGCCCGGGACTACCCTACAATGAGCAGTTCTTC
CASSPGLPYNEQFF
>TRBV7-3|TRBJ2-2|few|NA
TGTGCCAGCAGCCTAAACTCCGGGGAGCTGTTTTTT
CASSLNSGELFF
>TRBV3-1|TRBJ2-4|NA|TRBD2
TGTGCCAGCAGCCAAGGGAACTCTTGGGGACTATCGTACTTC
CASSQGNSWGLSYF
>TRBV6-5|TRBJ1-1|NA|NA
TGTGCCAGCAGTTCGGGGTTGAGGACTCGAGCTACCCCTGAAGCTTTCTTT
CASSSGLRTRATPEAFF
>TRBV29-1|TRBJ2-7|NA|TRBD1
TGCAGCGTGGCCCCGGGACAGGAGACGACCTACGAGCAGTACTTC
CSVAPGQETTYEQYF
>TRBV3-1|TRBJ1-4|NA|NA
TGTGCCAGCAGCCAAGACGAACCGGAAAAACTGTTTTTT
CASSQDEPEKLFF
>TRBV9|TRBJ2-1|NA|TRBD1
TGTGCCAGCAGCGCAGACACGGGACAGGGTAGCCATGAGCAGTTCTTC
CASSADTGQGSHEQFF
>TRBV3-1|TRBJ2-7|NA|TRBD2
TGTGCCAGCAGCCATGGACTAGCGGGGGGCCGATACGAGCAGTACTTC
CASSHGLAGGRYEQYF
>TRBV29-1|TRBJ1-1|NA|NA
TGCAGCGCGACAGACCACACTGAAGCTTTCTTT
CSATDHTEAFF
>TRBV19|TRBJ2-1|NA|NA
TGTGCCAGTAGTATAAATTCTCCCTCGGTTGAGCAGTTCTTC
CASSINSPSVEQFF
>TRBV20-1|TRBJ1-5|NA|TRBD1
TGCAGTGCTCCCCTACCCGGGACAGGGATACGGCCCCAGCATTTT
CSAPLPGTGIRPQHF
>TRBV20-1|TRBJ1-6|NA|TRBD1
TGCAGTGCTAGAGTCCAGGACCGGGACAGGGGACAATCACCCCTCCACTTT
CSARVQDRDRGQSPLHF
>TRBV29-1|TRBJ2-1|once|NA
TGCAGCCTTGGGGCAGGGGTGGGGAATGAGCAGTTCTTC
CSLGAGVGNEQFF
>TRBV19|TRBJ1-2|NA|TRBD1
TGTGCCAGTAGCCCGCATCCGGGACAGGGGCTTGCAGGTGGCTACACCTTC
CASSPHPGQGLAGGYTF
>TRBV29-1|TRBJ1-1|NA|NA
TGCAGCGTTGACGGGCTGAACACTGAAGCTTTCTTT
CSVDGLNTEAFF
>TRBV28|TRBJ1-4|once|TRBD1
TGTGCCAGCAGTCCTTACCGACAGGGAAGGAATGAAAAACTGTTTTTT
CASSPYRQGRNEKLFF
>TRBV13|TRBJ2-1|NA|NA
TGTGCCAGCACTCCCCAACAGGTCAAAGAGGGCCATGAGCAGTTCTTC
CASTPQQVKEGHEQFF
>TRBV27|TRBJ2-7|NA|TRBD2
TGTGCCAGCAGTGACCACCTAGCGGGGGCAAGCGAGCAGTACTTC
CASSDHLAGASEQYF
>TRBV9|TRBJ2-7|NA|NA
TGTGCCAGCAGCGTAGACCAGGACCTCTCCTACGAGCAGTACTTC
CASSVDQDLSYEQYF
>TRBV7-9|TRBJ2-7|NA|NA
TGTGCCAGCAGCGACCACAGAGAGCAGTACTTC
CASSDHREQYF
>TRBV5-4|TRBJ1-1|NA|NA
TGTGCCAGCAGGGGTGGGGTGAACACTGAAGCTTTCTTT
CASRGGVNTEAFF
>TRBV6-5|TRBJ2-3|NA|TRBD2
TGTGCCAGCAGTTCCGGAGCGGGGGACCACACAGATACGCAGTATTTT
CASSSGAGDHTDTQYF
>TRBV7-7|TRBJ2-1|NA|NA
TGTGCTACTTCCGACAATGAGCAGTTCTTC
CATSDNEQFF
>TRBV7-8|TRBJ2-3|NA|TRBD2
TGTGCCAGCAGGAAGCGGATTAGCGGGATATTGGCAGATACGCAGTATTTT
CASRKRISGILADTQYF
>TRBV3-1|TRBJ2-7|NA|TRBD1
TGTGCCAGCACCAAGGAAGTGGGACAGGGTCTCCACGAGCAGTACTTC
CASTKEVGQGLHEQYF
>TRBV9|TRBJ2-5|NA|TRBD1
TGTGCCAGCAGCGTAGGACAGGGACCTCGAGAGACCCAGTACTTC
CASSVGQGPRETQYF